The present T cell receptor (beta chain) was sequenced within a study of CXCR3-negative and CXCR3-positive naive CD8 T cells. To note about this clonotype: Its cognate antigen is unknown.

The CDR3 has 15 amino acids. The germline gives CDR1 SGHVS, CDR2 FNYEAQ. TRB cDNA was prepared as libraries by UMI-labeled 5' RACE. TCRdb re-called the 5' RACE reads; one entry per CDR3 protein, DNA not given. This table holds approximately 48,000 distinct CDR3 sequences. General study points: TRB CDR3s were more hydrophobic in CXCR3-positive than in CXCR3-negative naive cells.

The source material was naive CXCR3+ CD8+ T cells from blood. Documented subset: CD45RO-CCR7+CD27+CD95- naive CD8+ T cells expressing CXCR3 (TNR3+). V is TRBV7-6 and J is TRBJ1-4. The TCR was taken from a human donor in good health. Some clones in this sample may be carry-over from other donors' samples. The CDR3 loop reads CASSLRTSTNEKLFF. Full variable domain (missing parts from reference TRBV7-6 and TRBJ1-4): GAGVSQSPRYKVTKRGQDVALRCDPISGHVSLYWYRQALGQGPEFLTYFNYEAQQDKSGLPNDRFSAERPEGSISTLTIQRTEQRDSAMYRCASSLRTSTNEKLFFGSGTQLSVL.